The 21 T cell receptor beta chains below come from one sample, sequenced in a study of blood T cell repertoires in COVID-19. The repertoire was sequenced with immunoSEQ multiplex PCR; TCRdb's copy has only in-frame clones and lacks some. The table includes hundreds of thousands of clones, more than 75% detected once. Sequencing was performed on peripheral blood. These receptors all come from a woman aged 25 to 39 who had recovered from COVID-19.

As concerns this clone: The germline gene is not matched at one end of the junction; a read error may be the cause. The chain employs TRBV5-6 and TRBJ1-4; 9 bases map to TRBD1. Germline CDR1 and CDR2: SGHDT and YYEEEE. The CDR3 runs to 10 residues. CDR3 in amino acids: CASSPDRGLF. The CDR3 DNA follows: TGTGCCAGCAGCCCAGACAGGGGGTTATTT.

The genes are TRBV29-1 and TRBJ2-5; D gene ambiguous. Germline V gene sequence: CDR1 SQVTM, CDR2 ANQGSEA. V lost 4 bases and J lost 1, with 7 bases in between. This CDR3 region has 12 residues. This CDR3 is CSVVPRQETQYF. CDR3 sequence (DNA): TGCAGCGTTGTCCCCCGCCAAGAGACCCAGTACTTC. Full variable domain (outside the CDR3, taken from reference TRBV29-1 and TRBJ2-5): SAVISQKPSRDICQRGTSLTIQCQVDSQVTMMFWYRQQPGQSLTLIATANQGSEATYESGFVIDKFPISRPNLTFSTLTVSNMSPEDSSIYLCSVVPRQETQYFGPGTRLLVL.

V gene TRBV28 combines with J gene TRBJ1-6, with unresolved D. Germline V gene sequence: CDR1 MDHEN, CDR2 SYDVKM. There are 16 residues in the CDR3. The ends were cut back, 3 bases at V and 8 bases at J, with 17 bases in the middle. The CDR3 here is CASSFPQPGSHSPLHF. The CDR3 DNA reads as TGTGCCAGCAGTTTCCCTCAGCCGGGTTCTCATTCACCCCTCCACTTT.

V and J are TRBV7-9 and TRBJ1-1; 7 bases match TRBD1. With 5 bases clipped from V and 6 bases from J, the junction kept 9 bases outside the gene matches. CDR1 is SEHNR and CDR2 is FQNEAQ in the germline V gene (reference sequence). The CDR3 length is 14 residues. For the CDR3, the DNA is TGTGCCAGCAGCCCTATACAGGGGAAGCCTGAAGCTTTCTTT. Its protein is CASSPIQGKPEAFF.

The sample holds one count of this clone. The chain carries TRBV27 and TRBJ2-6; possibly TRBD2 for D (7 bases). The length of the CDR3 is 18 residues. Germline values: CDR1 MNHEY, CDR2 SMNVEV (reference sequence). With 7 bases removed from V and 2 bases from J, the gap between germline ends came to 21 bases. CDR3 loop: CASTHLPGGAPGANVLTF. The CDR3 DNA sequence: TGTGCCAGCACCCACCTCCCGGGGGGCGCTCCTGGGGCCAACGTCCTGACTTTC. Filled out from reference TRBV27 and TRBJ2-6, the complete variable domain reads EAQVTQNPRYLITVTGKKLTVTCSQNMNHEYMSWYRQDPGLGLRQIYYSMNVEVTDKGDVPEGYKVSRKEKRNFPLILESPSPNQTSLYFCASTHLPGGAPGANVLTFGAGSRLTVL.

This sequence joins TRBV28 and TRBJ2-7; TRBD2 matches 7 bases. In germline, CDR1 is MDHEN, CDR2 SYDVKM. This CDR3 region has 14 residues. After removal of 8 bases from V and 3 bases from J, the junction contained 10 bases not matched to a gene. The CDR3 spells CASGEGRAFYEQYF. DNA for the CDR3: TGTGCCAGCGGTGAGGGGAGGGCCTTCTACGAGCAGTACTTC.

The rearrangement uses TRBV18 and TRBJ2-5, with D perhaps matching TRBD2 (6 bases). The CDR3 has 18 amino acids. Trimming stripped 2 bases from V and 5 bases from J, with 24 bases between. The germline CDR1 and CDR2 sequences are KGHSH and LQKENI. CDR3 DNA sequence: TGTGCCAGCTCACCAAAGGTGGGCGGAGGGGCCTCGGGGGAGACCCAGTACTTC. The encoded protein is CASSPKVGGGASGETQYF.

This clone appeared a few times. This sequence joins TRBV14 and TRBJ1-1, with D uncertain. Deletions cut 2 bases from V and 0 bases from J, with 7 bases between. The germline gives CDR1 SGHDN, CDR2 FVKESK. This CDR3 contains 14 residues. This chain's CDR3 is CASSQNVMNTEAFF. The CDR3 DNA sequence: TGTGCCAGCAGCCAAAATGTAATGAACACTGAAGCTTTCTTT.

The V and J genes are TRBV7-8 and TRBJ2-5, with D perhaps matching TRBD1 or TRBD2 (5 bases each). The length of the CDR3 is 15 residues. The germline CDR1 and CDR2 sequences are SGHVS and FQNEAQ. V lost 5 bases and J 3 bases, leaving 16 bases between the germline ends. The CDR3: CASSRDVGLEETQYF. DNA for the CDR3: TGTGCCAGCAGCCGGGACGTCGGACTCGAAGAGACCCAGTACTTC.

V gene TRBV24-1 combines with J gene TRBJ2-6; a weak D match, TRBD2 (6 bases). This CDR3 region has 15 residues. Germline assignment: CDR1 KGHDR and CDR2 SFDVKD. The V end lost 4 bases, the J end lost 0 bases, and 6 bases lay between the germline ends. The CDR3 DNA sequence: TGTGCCACCAGTGAGGGAGGCTCTGGGGCCAACGTCCTGACTTTC. This codes for CATSEGGSGANVLTF.

This clone was picked up one time. The chain employs TRBV15 and TRBJ2-1; 7 positions match TRBD2. Trimming took 9 bases from V and 8 from J; bases not matched to a gene: 7. The CDR3 runs 12 residues. The germline V gene has CDR1 LNHNV and CDR2 YYDKDF (reference sequence). CDR3 nucleotides: TGTGCCACTGGGGGGGTTTTGGATGAGCAGTTCTTC. The encoded protein is CATGGVLDEQFF.

V gene TRBV9 combines with J gene TRBJ2-3; 11 bases agree with TRBD2. CDR1 is SGDLS, CDR2 YYNGEE, per germline. The CDR3 length is 17 residues. Trimming removed 2 bases from V and 0 bases from J; junction bases left unmatched: 5. This chain's CDR3 is CASSVSGRAHSTDTQYF. CDR3 nucleotide sequence: TGTGCCAGCAGCGTTAGCGGGAGGGCCCATAGCACAGATACGCAGTATTTT.

In DNA, the CDR3 is TGTGCCAGCAGCCAGGTGCAGGGGTCCGAGCAGTACTTC. Translating it yields CASSQVQGSEQYF. The genes are TRBV3-1 (or the pseudogene TRBV3-2) and TRBJ2-7, with TRBD1 as a possible D gene (6 bases). This CDR3 is 13 amino acids long. V lost 3 bases to trimming and J lost 6 bases, with 12 bases between them. Germline assignment: CDR1 LGHDT and CDR2 YNNKEL (reference sequence).

J is TRBJ1-1 and V is TRBV27, with 9 nucleotides matching TRBD1. Unmatched junction bases numbered 2, after V lost 5 bases and J lost 1 base. The CDR3 spans 14 residues. Germline V gene lookup returns CDR1 MNHEY and CDR2 SMNVEV (reference sequence). The CDR3 DNA is TGTGCCAGCAGTCCGACAGGGGGGAACACTGAAGCTTTCTTT. This codes for CASSPTGGNTEAFF.

This sequence joins TRBV7-9 and TRBJ1-1, with D unclear. The length of the CDR3 is 14 residues. V was trimmed by 1 base and J by 4 bases, leaving 10 bases between them. Germline V gives CDR1 SEHNR, CDR2 FQNEAQ (reference sequence). The CDR3 region is CASSLEGGSTEAFF. The CDR3 nucleotides read TGTGCCAGCAGCTTAGAAGGAGGGAGCACTGAAGCTTTCTTT.

This chain links TRBV11-2 with TRBJ2-7; 8 bases align to TRBD2. The CDR3 consists of 13 residues. V trimming: 6 bases; J trimming: 6 bases; junction bases outside the gene matches: 7. Germline CDR1 reads SGHAT; CDR2 reads FQNNGV. The CDR3 sequence: CASRGGGSAEQYF. The CDR3 DNA sequence: TGTGCCAGCAGGGGCGGGGGGTCGGCCGAGCAGTACTTC.

The V and J genes are TRBV10-2 and TRBJ2-3; 9 nucleotides line up with TRBD2. The CDR3 is made up of 15 amino acids. V lost 5 bases and J lost 5; bases outside the gene matches: 8. CDR1 and CDR2 (germline): WSHSY, SAAADI. DNA of the CDR3: TGCGCCAGCAGTTTCCTAGCGGGGATGGGAGATACGCAGTATTTT. Translating it yields CASSFLAGMGDTQYF.

The rearrangement uses TRBV7-2 and TRBJ2-7; the D gene is possibly TRBD1 (5 bases). The CDR3 totals 14 residues. V lost 1 base and J lost 2, with 9 bases in between. Germline loops: CDR1 SGHTA, CDR2 FQGNSA. Here the CDR3 reads CASSLEAGPYEQYF. The CDR3 nucleotides are TGTGCCAGCAGCTTAGAAGCAGGGCCCTACGAGCAGTACTTC.

The gene calls are TRBV5-4 and TRBJ2-3; D unresolved. From germline, CDR1 is SGHNT and CDR2 YYREEE (reference sequence). V lost 4 bases and J lost 2, with 5 bases in between. There are 12 residues in the CDR3. This CDR3 is CASSEDTDTQYF. The CDR3 DNA is TGTGCCAGCAGCGAGGACACAGATACGCAGTATTTT.

V usage is TRBV5-1 and J usage is TRBJ2-5, with TRBD1 matching 9 bases. V lost 4 bases and J lost 3; bases outside the gene matches: 1. This CDR3 region has 13 residues. The germline V gene has CDR1 SGHRS and CDR2 YFSETQ. CDR3 nucleotide sequence: TGCGCCAGCAGCCGGGACAGGGAAGAGACCCAGTACTTC. This sequence encodes CASSRDREETQYF.

This chain connects TRBV15 to TRBJ2-5, with D possibly matching TRBD2 (6 bases). V was trimmed by 1 base and J by 3 bases, leaving 12 bases between them. The CDR3 is 15 residues long. Per germline, CDR1 LNHNV and CDR2 YYDKDF (reference sequence). The CDR3 DNA sequence: TGTGCCACCAGCAGAGGACGACGCGGGGAAGAGACCCAGTACTTC. The encoded protein is CATSRGRRGEETQYF.